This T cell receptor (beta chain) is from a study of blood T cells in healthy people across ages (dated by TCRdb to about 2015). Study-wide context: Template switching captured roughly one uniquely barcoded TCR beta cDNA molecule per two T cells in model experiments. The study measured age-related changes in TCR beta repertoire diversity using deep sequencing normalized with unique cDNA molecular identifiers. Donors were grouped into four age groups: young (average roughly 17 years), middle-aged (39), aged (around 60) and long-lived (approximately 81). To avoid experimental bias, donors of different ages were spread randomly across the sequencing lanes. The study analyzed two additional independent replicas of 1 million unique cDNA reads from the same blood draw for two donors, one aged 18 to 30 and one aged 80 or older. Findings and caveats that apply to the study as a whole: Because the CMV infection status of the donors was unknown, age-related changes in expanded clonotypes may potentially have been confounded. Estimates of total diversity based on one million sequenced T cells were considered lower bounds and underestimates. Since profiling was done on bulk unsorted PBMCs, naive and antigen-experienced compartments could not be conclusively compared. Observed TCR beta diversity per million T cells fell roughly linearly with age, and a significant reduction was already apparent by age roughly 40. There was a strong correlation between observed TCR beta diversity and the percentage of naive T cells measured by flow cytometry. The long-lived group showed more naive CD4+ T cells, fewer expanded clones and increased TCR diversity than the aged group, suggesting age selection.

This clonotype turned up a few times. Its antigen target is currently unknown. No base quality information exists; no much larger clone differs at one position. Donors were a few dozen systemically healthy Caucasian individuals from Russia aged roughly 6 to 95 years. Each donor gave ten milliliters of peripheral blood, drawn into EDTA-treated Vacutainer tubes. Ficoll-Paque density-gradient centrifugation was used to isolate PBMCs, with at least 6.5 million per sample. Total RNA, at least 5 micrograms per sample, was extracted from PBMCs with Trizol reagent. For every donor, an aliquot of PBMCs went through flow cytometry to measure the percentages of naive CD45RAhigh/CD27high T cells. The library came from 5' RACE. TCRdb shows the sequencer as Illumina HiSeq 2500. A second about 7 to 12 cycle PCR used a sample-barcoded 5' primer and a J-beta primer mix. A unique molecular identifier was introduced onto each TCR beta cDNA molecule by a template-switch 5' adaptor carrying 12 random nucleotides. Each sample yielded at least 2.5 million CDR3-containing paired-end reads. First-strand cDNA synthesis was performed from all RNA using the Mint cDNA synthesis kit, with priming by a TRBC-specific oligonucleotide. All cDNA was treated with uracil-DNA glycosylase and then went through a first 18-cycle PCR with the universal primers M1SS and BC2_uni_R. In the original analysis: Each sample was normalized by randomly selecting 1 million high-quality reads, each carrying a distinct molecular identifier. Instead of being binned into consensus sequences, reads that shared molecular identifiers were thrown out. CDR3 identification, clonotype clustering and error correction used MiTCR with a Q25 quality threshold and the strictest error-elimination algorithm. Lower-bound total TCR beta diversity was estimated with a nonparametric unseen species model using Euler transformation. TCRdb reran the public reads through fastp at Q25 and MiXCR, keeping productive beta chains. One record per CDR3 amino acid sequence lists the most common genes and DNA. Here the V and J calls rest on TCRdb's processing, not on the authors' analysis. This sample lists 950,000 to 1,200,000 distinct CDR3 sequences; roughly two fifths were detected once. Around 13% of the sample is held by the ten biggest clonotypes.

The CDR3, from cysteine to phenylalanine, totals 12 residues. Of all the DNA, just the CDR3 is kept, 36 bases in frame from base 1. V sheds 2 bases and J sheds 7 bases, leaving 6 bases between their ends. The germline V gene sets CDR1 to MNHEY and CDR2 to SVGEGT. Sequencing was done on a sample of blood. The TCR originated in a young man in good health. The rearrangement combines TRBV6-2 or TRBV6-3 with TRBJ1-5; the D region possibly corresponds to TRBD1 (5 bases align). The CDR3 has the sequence CASSYDSQPQHF. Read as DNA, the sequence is TGTGCCAGCAGTTACGACAGCCAGCCCCAGCATTTT.